This T cell receptor (beta chain) was identified during a study of blood T cell repertoires in COVID-19. On the study more broadly: PBMCs, B-cell-depleted T cells, or T cells were the source of the cDNA or gDNA that made up the material.

In the source study's methods: Amplification from reference gene primers served as the basis for estimated nucleated cell counts. The data were produced by immunoSEQ multiplex PCR, yet TCRdb's version contains in-frame clones alone and is incomplete. The D gene and trimming were derived from the DNA, and the V and J assignments and clone size from that table. The table records 100,000 or so clones, roughly four fifths of them present only once. CDR3 length: 15 amino acids. Germline assignment: CDR1 MRHNA and CDR2 SNTAGT. V lost 3 bases, J lost 3 bases, and 13 bases lay in between. Sequences were obtained from peripheral blood. This clonotype originated in a woman in her 70s with acute or convalescent COVID-19. V gene TRBV6-4 combines with J gene TRBJ2-3; weak D call: TRBD2 (5 bases). The CDR3 DNA reads as TGTGCCAGCAGTGAGAGCGGCGTGGGTACAGATACGCAGTATTTT. It is translated as CASSESGVGTDTQYF.